Below are 29 T cell receptor beta chains sequenced from a single sample in a study of shared clonotypes between healthy human individuals. TCRdb's table, derived via immunoSEQ multiplex PCR, lists solely in-frame clones and lacks some. The data contain about 1.1 million clones, approximately 80% of them singletons. Sequenced sample: memory CD4+ T cells from PBMCs. Indicated subset: CD45RA-negative fraction. These receptors were taken from a man between 18 and 35 years old in good health. Some clones in this sample may be carry-over from other donors' samples.

V gene TRBV28 combines with J gene TRBJ2-7; D tentatively fits TRBD1 or TRBD2 (5 bases each). The length of the CDR3 is 15 residues. V lost 4 bases, J lost 6 bases, and 19 bases lay in between. The germline gives CDR1 MDHEN, CDR2 SYDVKM. The DNA of the CDR3 is TGTGCCAGCAGTTCATCCGGGGCTACCACCGGCGAGCAGTACTTC. Amino acids: CASSSSGATTGEQYF.

The V call is TRBV7-8, the J call TRBJ2-1, with 10 nucleotides matching TRBD2. This CDR3 has 15 amino acids. The germline V gene encodes CDR1 SGHVS and CDR2 FQNEAQ. Losses at the gene ends were 1 base for V and 4 bases for J; bases not matched to a gene: 1. CDR3 DNA sequence: TGTGCCAGCAGCTTAGGGACTAGCGGTTACAATGAGCAGTTCTTC. This translates into CASSLGTSGYNEQFF.

The chain links TRBV6-6 to TRBJ2-1; TRBD2 aligns across 9 bases. Germline CDR1 is MNHNY and CDR2 is SVGAGI (reference sequence). There are 15 residues in the CDR3. The junction had 5 bases not matched to a gene; V was cut back by 6 bases and J by 2 bases. This CDR3 is CASRTSGGPYNEQFF. The CDR3 DNA reads TGTGCCAGCAGAACCAGCGGGGGGCCCTACAATGAGCAGTTCTTC.

The chain joins TRBV7-9 to TRBJ1-1; D gene ambiguous. Per the germline V gene, CDR1 is SEHNR and CDR2 is FQNEAQ (reference sequence). Trimming stripped 2 bases from V and 6 bases from J, with 10 bases between. The CDR3 loop spans 13 amino acids. CDR3 DNA sequence: TGTGCCAGCAGCTTATTGTTCGGGTCTGAAGCTTTCTTT. Amino acid sequence: CASSLLFGSEAFF.

V gene TRBV5-1 combines with J gene TRBJ1-5; maybe TRBD1 (5 bases). This CDR3 contains 16 residues. The germline CDR1 and CDR2 sequences are SGHRS and YFSETQ. The V end was cut by 4 bases, the J end by 3 bases, with 17 bases between. The CDR3 region is CASSPRPGVINQPQHF. CDR3 in DNA: TGCGCCAGCAGCCCCCGCCCGGGGGTTATCAATCAGCCCCAGCATTTT.

A single count supports this clone. V gene TRBV5-4 combines with J gene TRBJ1-2; D is ambiguous. Germline CDR1 reads SGHNT; CDR2 reads YYREEE (reference sequence). There are 13 residues in the CDR3. Trimming removed 1 base at V and 2 bases at J, with 6 bases between. The CDR3 sequence is CASSLRSNYGYTF. For the CDR3, the DNA is TGTGCCAGCAGCTTGCGGAGCAACTATGGCTACACCTTC.

This clone was recorded a few times. The chain carries TRBV5-8 and TRBJ2-5, with 7 bases that match TRBD1. Per the germline V gene, CDR1 is SGHTS and CDR2 is YDEGEE. The V segment lost 4 bases and the J segment 5 bases; nucleotides outside the gene matches: 5. The CDR3 totals 13 residues. In DNA form, the CDR3 reads TGTGCCAGCAGCGCGACAGGGACGGAGACCCAGTACTTC. It yields the protein CASSATGTETQYF.

V is TRBV29-1 and J is TRBJ1-1; 8 nucleotides match TRBD1. The junction had 4 bases not matched to a gene; V was cut back by 1 base and J by 6 bases. The CDR3 is 13 amino acids. The germline CDR1 and CDR2 sequences are SQVTM and ANQGSEA. CDR3 region: CSVEGQGAAEAFF. The DNA for the CDR3 is TGCAGCGTTGAAGGGCAGGGGGCCGCTGAAGCTTTCTTT.

The J gene is TRBJ1-2, the V gene TRBV5-1; D remains ambiguous. Trimming pared 6 bases from V and 3 bases from J, leaving 27 bases between. Germline V gene data show CDR1 as SGHRS and CDR2 as YFSETQ. This CDR3 comprises 18 residues. CDR3 protein: CASKPSTTPGGDDYGYTF. DNA for the CDR3: TGCGCCAGCAAACCCTCAACAACTCCGGGCGGGGATGACTATGGCTACACCTTC.

The V and J genes are TRBV6-1 and TRBJ1-4; D unclear. V lost 3 bases and J 5 bases, leaving 7 bases between the germline ends. CDR1 MNHNS and CDR2 SASEGT come from the germline V gene. The CDR3 length is 13 residues. The CDR3 sequence is CASSDGRNEKLFF. DNA of the CDR3: TGTGCCAGCAGTGATGGGAGGAATGAAAAACTGTTTTTT.

In its sample, this clone was seen many times. The chain has TRBV11-2 and TRBJ2-4, with D hard to call. CDR1 is SGHAT and CDR2 is FQNNGV in the germline V gene. Trimming cost V 3 bases and J 8 bases, with 8 bases left between them. The CDR3 has 12 residues. In nucleotides, the CDR3 is TGTGCCAGCAGCTTTGCAGGTGACATTCAGTACTTC. Its protein product is CASSFAGDIQYF.

DNA for the CDR3: TGTGCCTGGAGCGGGTACACTGAAGCTTTCTTT. It encodes CAWSGYTEAFF. The chain links TRBV30 to TRBJ1-1, with D uncertain. V lost 3 bases, J lost 3 bases, and 5 bases lay in between. Per the germline V gene, CDR1 is GTSNPN and CDR2 is SVGIG (reference sequence). CDR3 size: 11 residues.

This chain uses TRBV19 with TRBJ1-5; D may be TRBD1 (6 bases). The germline CDR1 and CDR2 sequences are LNHDA and SQIVND (reference sequence). This CDR3 contains 14 residues. Trimming cost V 2 bases and J 12 bases, with 17 bases left between them. CDR3 sequence (DNA): TGTGCCAGTAGTATACTGGATGGACAGTGGCTCCAGCATTTT. Translated: CASSILDGQWLQHF.

A remark on this clone: A much larger clone differs from this one at a single base, so this may be a read error. The rearrangement uses TRBV25-1 and TRBJ2-7; D gene unclear. The CDR3 has 13 residues. Germline V gene lookup returns CDR1 MGHDK and CDR2 SYGVNS. For the CDR3, the DNA is TGTGCCTGCAGTCCCCAGACGGGCCACGAGCAGTACTTC. As protein: CACSPQTGHEQYF.

This clone has only a few counts. A read error is possible here, since a much larger clone lies one base away. Other DNA sequences in the sample encode the same CDR3. The chain recombines TRBV6-5 with TRBJ1-1; D uncertain. Germline lookup yields CDR1 MNHEY and CDR2 SVGAGI. The CDR3 sequence is 12 residues long. The CDR3 region is CASSTVNTEAFF. The CDR3 DNA reads TGTGCCAGCAGCACAGTGAACACTGAGGCTTTCTTT.

This chain connects TRBV29-1 to TRBJ1-1; D is unclear. The CDR3 spans 14 residues. CDR1 and CDR2 (germline): SQVTM, ANQGSEA. Trimming stripped 6 bases from V and 3 bases from J, with 17 bases between. The CDR3 here is CSVTLLRWDTEAFF. The DNA for the CDR3 is TGCAGCGTAACCCTGCTCAGGTGGGACACTGAAGCTTTCTTT.

The chain couples TRBV5-1 to TRBJ2-7; 9 bases align to TRBD1. Germline V CDR1 and CDR2: SGHRS, YFSETQ. The trim removed 4 bases at V and 4 bases at J, leaving 6 bases unmatched. CDR3 size: 14 residues. In DNA, the CDR3 is TGCGCCAGCAGCCCCCGGGACAGGGTTTACGAGCAGTACTTC. This encodes CASSPRDRVYEQYF.

J is TRBJ1-2 and V is TRBV7-2; TRBD1 matches 12 bases. J was trimmed by 8 bases and V by 2 bases; bases with no gene match: 6. Looked up from germline, CDR1 is SGHTA and CDR2 is FQGNSA. This CDR3 has 15 residues. CDR3 sequence (DNA): TGTGCCAGCAGCTTACGGGGACAGGGGGCGGGAGGCTACACCTTC. Amino acids: CASSLRGQGAGGYTF.

In this sample, this clone turned up many times. The chain links TRBV6-1 to TRBJ1-2; 9 nucleotides match TRBD1. The CDR3 is 14 residues long. Trimming cost V 8 bases and J 5 bases; bases outside gene matches: 9. Per germline, CDR1 MNHNS and CDR2 SASEGT. The CDR3 coding sequence is TGTGCCAGCCGACGACAGGGGGTAGGGTATGGCTACACCTTC. It specifies CASRRQGVGYGYTF.

As regards this clone: A much larger clone lies one base from this, so it may be a read error. The chain recombines TRBV2 with TRBJ1-2; unclear D gene. The CDR3 has 14 amino acids. V gave up 6 bases and J gave up 4 bases, with 15 bases separating them. The germline V gene encodes CDR1 SNHLY and CDR2 FYNNEI. CDR3 DNA sequence: TGTGCCAGCAGCGGGAGGGAGACCTTCTATGGCTACACCTTC. Translation gives CASSGRETFYGYTF.

The chain uses TRBV2 and TRBJ1-1; 8 nucleotides match TRBD1. Losses at the gene ends were 1 base for V and 6 bases for J; bases not matched to a gene: 10. Germline CDR1 reads SNHLY; CDR2 reads FYNNEI. CDR3 length: 16 residues. DNA of the CDR3: TGTGCCAGCAGTGAAGTCCGACAGGGGATTGGGGCTGAAGCTTTCTTT. It translates to CASSEVRQGIGAEAFF.

The chain recombines TRBV29-1 with TRBJ2-5; 7 bases match TRBD1. This CDR3 spans 13 amino acids. V shed 6 bases, J shed 9 bases, and the junction held 13 bases outside the gene matches. Germline V gene sequence: CDR1 SQVTM, CDR2 ANQGSEA. CDR3 coding DNA: TGCAGCGTCGAACTTAGACAGGGTGGGGCCCAGTACTTC. This gives the protein CSVELRQGGAQYF.

V is TRBV5-1 and J is TRBJ2-5, with D uncertain. CDR1 and CDR2 (germline): SGHRS, YFSETQ. With 4 bases removed from V and 5 bases from J, the gap between germline ends came to 15 bases. The CDR3 runs to 14 residues. The CDR3 reads CASSPRSLRETQYF. CDR3 nucleotide sequence: TGCGCCAGCAGCCCTAGGTCGTTGAGGGAGACCCAGTACTTC. The entire variable domain, with the rest obtained from reference TRBV5-1 and TRBJ2-5, is as follows: KAGVTQTPRYLIKTRGQQVTLSCSPISGHRSVSWYQQTPGQGLQFLFEYFSETQRNKGNFPGRFSGRQFSNSRSEMNVSTLELGDSALYLCASSPRSLRETQYFGPGTRLLVL.

The genes are TRBV6-1 and TRBJ1-4; TRBD1 matches at 12 bases. Germline CDR1 reads MNHNS; CDR2 reads SASEGT. V shed 4 bases and J 6 bases; nucleotides not matched to a gene: 3. This CDR3 contains 15 residues. The CDR3 DNA follows: TGTGCCAGCAGTGTAGGGACAGGGGGCTATGAAAAACTGTTTTTT. It is translated as CASSVGTGGYEKLFF.

The chain has TRBV7-9 and TRBJ2-5, with D perhaps TRBD2 (5 bases). The CDR3 consists of 13 residues. Germline V gives CDR1 SEHNR, CDR2 FQNEAQ (reference sequence). The ends were cut back, 3 bases at V and 3 bases at J, with 8 bases in the middle. The CDR3 coding sequence is TGTGCCAGCAGCTTTCCCGGGAAAGAGACCCAGTACTTC. Protein sequence: CASSFPGKETQYF.

The chain joins TRBV6-1 to TRBJ1-2; tentatively, D is TRBD1 (5 bases). This CDR3 is 13 amino acids long. Germline CDR1 is MNHNS and CDR2 is SASEGT. Trimming pared 4 bases from V and 6 bases from J, leaving 12 bases between. The CDR3 loop is CASSVTVRDGYTF. The DNA of the CDR3 is TGTGCCAGCAGTGTGACAGTTCGAGATGGCTACACCTTC.

This CDR3 reads CASSPSVARLGTRETQYF. The CDR3, as DNA: TGTGCCAGCTCACCATCGGTGGCACGACTCGGGACTAGGGAGACCCAGTACTTC. The gene calls are TRBV18 and TRBJ2-5; 8 nucleotides line up with TRBD2. In germline, CDR1 is KGHSH, CDR2 LQKENI. The V and J ends lost 2 bases and 5 bases, in that order; junction bases with no gene match: 16. The CDR3 length is 18 residues. The full variable domain, in which reference TRBV18 and TRBJ2-5 provide the parts outside the CDR3, is NAGVMQNPRHLVRRRGQEARLRCSPMKGHSHVYWYRQLPEEGLKFMVYLQKENIIDESGMPKERFSAEFPKEGPSILRIQQVVRGDSAAYFCASSPSVARLGTRETQYFGPGTRLLVL.

This rearrangement joins TRBV7-2 to TRBJ1-2; D unresolved. The CDR3 spans 14 residues. Trimming took 0 bases from V and 4 from J, leaving 9 bases between them. CDR1 and CDR2 (germline): SGHTA, FQGNSA. The chain's CDR3 is CASSLATALYGYTF. CDR3 DNA: TGTGCCAGCAGCTTAGCGACGGCCCTCTATGGCTACACCTTC.

This chain joins TRBV27 and TRBJ2-7; D call uncertain. Trimming pared 2 bases from V and 0 bases from J, leaving 8 bases between. Germline CDR1 MNHEY, CDR2 SMNVEV (reference sequence). This CDR3 has 14 amino acids. The CDR3 nucleotides read TGTGCCAGCAGTTTAAGAAGAAGCTCCTACGAGCAGTACTTC. Amino acids: CASSLRRSSYEQYF.